These T cell receptor beta chains were read from a single sample in a study of T-cell memory formation after mild COVID-19. TCRdb re-called the 5' RACE reads through MiXCR, storing one row per CDR3 protein. The table has approximately 480,000 distinct CDR3 sequences, 18% seen once. Material: PBMCs or a T cell subset sorted from them (not recorded which). The source is an adult woman who had mild COVID-19 (a few samples of this study predate the infection). Cell type and time point are not known. Both conserved end residues are part of each CDR3. A D gene is named only where the DNA matches it firmly. Clone size is stated in some rows and not others, as once, few, many or a class when expanded.

d_call | clone_size | cdr3_length | j_call | v_call | cdr3_nt | cdr3_aa
. | few | 15 | TRBJ2-5 | TRBV7-9 | TGTGCCAGCAGCCCCCCTAGGGGTAGCGACGAGACCCAGTACTTC | CASSPPRGSDETQYF
. | . | 14 | TRBJ2-7 | TRBV4-3 | TGCGCCAGCAGCCAAGATCAGGGTCGGTACGAGCAGTACTTC | CASSQDQGRYEQYF
TRBD1 | few | 19 | TRBJ1-2 | TRBV5-5 | TGTGCCAGCAGCTTGGAATGGATGGACAGGGCCCACTTTAGGTATGGCTACACCTTC | CASSLEWMDRAHFRYGYTF
. | . | 14 | TRBJ1-1 | TRBV7-8 | TGTGCCAGCAGCTTGCCCAATTGGGGTTCCGAAGCTTTCTTT | CASSLPNWGSEAFF
. | . | 14 | TRBJ1-2 | TRBV6-2/TRBV6-3 | TGTGCCAGCAGGGTACTGGACAGAACCTATGGCTACACCTTC | CASRVLDRTYGYTF
. | few | 13 | TRBJ2-7 | TRBV11-2 | TGTGCCAGCAGCTTACGAACATCCTACGAGCAGTACTTC | CASSLRTSYEQYF
TRBD2 | . | 17 | TRBJ2-3 | TRBV7-2 | TGTGCCAGCAGACCAGCAGGACTAGCGGGAGCCCCAGATACGCAGTATTTT | CASRPAGLAGAPDTQYF
TRBD1 | few | 14 | TRBJ1-2 | TRBV19 | TGTGCCAGTAGTGTTTGGACAGGGGGCAGCGGCTACACCTTC | CASSVWTGGSGYTF
. | few | 14 | TRBJ2-7 | TRBV14 | TGTGCCAGCAGCCAAGTGTGGGACGGACGCGAGCAGTACTTC | CASSQVWDGREQYF
. | . | 14 | TRBJ1-1 | TRBV12-3/TRBV12-4 | TGTGCCAGCATATCCGACGGAGAGAACACTGAAGCTTTCTTT | CASISDGENTEAFF
. | . | 16 | TRBJ2-2 | TRBV12-3/TRBV12-4 | TGTGCCAGCACCCTTAATGGGGGAGACGGTACCGGGGAGCTGTTTTTT | CASTLNGGDGTGELFF
TRBD1 | . | 14 | TRBJ2-5 | TRBV7-9 | TGTGCCAGCAGCTTGTCCAGGGGGCAAGAGACCCAGTACTTC | CASSLSRGQETQYF
. | . | 14 | TRBJ2-5 | TRBV5-1 | TGCGCCAGCAGCTTGGGGGCCGGGATGGAGACCCAGTACTTC | CASSLGAGMETQYF
. | few | 15 | TRBJ2-4 | TRBV18 | TGTGCCAGCTCACCTCCCGGACTAGCCAAAAACATTCAGTACTTC | CASSPPGLAKNIQYF
TRBD2 | many | 17 | TRBJ2-5 | TRBV20-1 | TGCAGTGCTAGAGACGCCAAGGCAAATTGGGGAGGGAGAACCCAGTACTTC | CSARDAKANWGGRTQYF
. | . | 14 | TRBJ2-4 | TRBV30 | TGTGCCTGGTGCAGGGGCCCCTCTAAAAACATTCAGTACTTC | CAWCRGPSKNIQYF
. | once | 13 | TRBJ2-7 | TRBV6-2/TRBV6-3 | TGTGCCAGCAGTGAGTCCACACCCTACGAGCAGTACTTC | CASSESTPYEQYF
TRBD2 | many | 15 | TRBJ2-1 | TRBV27 | TGTGCCAGCAGCTTGTCGGGAGGCTCCTACAATGAGCAGTTCTTC | CASSLSGGSYNEQFF
TRBD2 | many | 20 | TRBJ2-1 | TRBV10-3 | TGTGCCATCAGCAACTTACTAGCGGGAACCATACCACGGTCCTACAATGAGCAGTTCTTC | CAISNLLAGTIPRSYNEQFF
TRBD1 | . | 15 | TRBJ1-5 | TRBV24-1 | TGTGCCACCAGTGAGGGGACAGGGGGCGGTCAGCCCCAGCATTTT | CATSEGTGGGQPQHF
. | few | 13 | TRBJ1-2 | TRBV5-6 | TGTGCCAGCAGCCTCACCAGCCGGGTAGGCTACACCTTC | CASSLTSRVGYTF
. | . | 15 | TRBJ2-7 | TRBV5-1 | TGCGCCAGCAGCTTGGAATACGACACGCTCTACGAGCAGTACTTC | CASSLEYDTLYEQYF
. | . | 15 | TRBJ2-1 | TRBV4-3 | TGCGCCAGCAGCCAAGATTCGTGGAGAAGCCCTGAGCAGTTCTTC | CASSQDSWRSPEQFF
. | few | 12 | TRBJ2-7 | TRBV30 | TGTGCCTGGAGTACAGGGTTTCCCGAGCAGTACTTC | CAWSTGFPEQYF
TRBD1 | few | 14 | TRBJ2-1 | TRBV29-1 | TGCAGCGCCAGGACAGGGGGTTTCTACAATGAGCAGTTCTTC | CSARTGGFYNEQFF
. | . | 15 | TRBJ2-2 | TRBV5-1 | TGCGCCAGCAGCTTGGATGGGGATAGGGTCGGGGAGCTGTTTTTT | CASSLDGDRVGELFF
TRBD1 | . | 14 | TRBJ1-1 | TRBV29-1 | TGCAGCACAGGGACAGGGGGCATGTACACTGAAGCTTTCTTT | CSTGTGGMYTEAFF
TRBD2 | few | 16 | TRBJ2-3 | TRBV25-1 | TGTGCCAGCACCCTCGGACTAGCGGGACGGGTAGATACGCAGTATTTT | CASTLGLAGRVDTQYF
TRBD1 | few | 16 | TRBJ2-7 | TRBV5-1 | TGCGCCAGCAGCGAGGGACAGTTTAAACCCTCCTACGAGCAGTACTTC | CASSEGQFKPSYEQYF
. | . | 13 | TRBJ2-7 | TRBV7-6 | TGTGCCAGCAGCTTAGAGGCTGGTTACGAGCAGTACTTC | CASSLEAGYEQYF
. | . | 14 | TRBJ1-1 | TRBV7-9 | TGTGCCAGCAGCTTCGGACGGAAGAACACTGAAGCTTTCTTT | CASSFGRKNTEAFF
. | many | 14 | TRBJ2-7 | TRBV7-6 | TGTGCCAGCAGCCCGCCGGGGATGAACTACGAGCAGTACTTC | CASSPPGMNYEQYF
TRBD2 | few | 16 | TRBJ2-1 | TRBV4-2 | TGTGCCAGCAGCCAAGATCGAGCGGGGAGCTACAATGAGCAGTTCTTC | CASSQDRAGSYNEQFF
. | . | 14 | TRBJ1-1 | TRBV30 | TGTGCCTGTCATACCAGGGGAGGGGACACTGAAGCTTTCTTT | CACHTRGGDTEAFF
. | . | 14 | TRBJ2-3 | TRBV5-1 | TGCGCCAGCAGCTTATCGCAGCCCACAGATACGCAGTATTTT | CASSLSQPTDTQYF
. | . | 18 | TRBJ2-4 | TRBV6-6 | TGTGCCAGCAGTTACTCGAGGGGCAGGGGTGTAGTCAAAAACATTCAGTACTTC | CASSYSRGRGVVKNIQYF
. | . | 15 | TRBJ2-1 | TRBV4-2 | TGTGCCAGCAGCCCCGAGGACAGTTTCCACAATGAGCAGTTCTTC | CASSPEDSFHNEQFF
. | . | 14 | TRBJ1-2 | TRBV6-4 | TGTGCCAGCAGTGACTCCGGCGGGATCTATGGCTACACCTTC | CASSDSGGIYGYTF
. | . | 13 | TRBJ2-5 | TRBV24-1 | TGTGCCACCAGAGGGACGGCTGCAGAGACCCAGTACTTC | CATRGTAAETQYF
TRBD2 | few | 15 | TRBJ2-3 | TRBV20-1 | TGCAGTGCTAACTCAGGACTAGCGGGGTGGGATACGCAGTATTTT | CSANSGLAGWDTQYF
TRBD2 | many | 15 | TRBJ2-1 | TRBV2 | TGTGCCAGCAGTGGCAAGCGGGGGGGCAACAATGAGCAGTTCTTC | CASSGKRGGNNEQFF
TRBD1 | few | 15 | TRBJ1-2 | TRBV6-6 | TGTGCCAGCAGGTCTCAGGGGGCATCTAACTATGGCTACACCTTC | CASRSQGASNYGYTF